This TCR beta chain was observed in a study of long-term antiretroviral therapy in people with HIV (dated by TCRdb to 2021 to 2024). With respect to the entire study: The earliest samples were collected roughly a decade before the 2015 WHO recommendation for immediate ART, at a time when ART was usually postponed until CD4 counts fell. From fewer than 35 adults with confirmed HIV infection, the cohort provided some 200 cryopreserved PBMC samples, gathered serially across a mean of approximately six years (range 1-12). Whether ART initiation and durable HIV suppression were associated with changes in peripheral blood TRB repertoire composition and diversity was tested in a retrospective serial study. No cross-contamination during QIAcube processing was seen in test extractions of a monoclonal T-cell line run alongside roughly 30 polyclonal samples. About 40% of the roughly 30 participants with HIV were female.

What the work shows at the level of the full study, not this receptor alone: CDR3 length ranges in HIV repertoires were narrower than in controls, and network structure suggested an antigen-experienced repertoire with only a slight naive shift after ART. Because PBMC availability was limited, only the TCR beta chain was sequenced, with no alpha chain pairing. Starting ART was linked to a significant rise in TRB diversity, yet even with long-term ART the diversity remained significantly lower than in transplant donor controls. At every time point, the repertoire was dominated by expanded TRB clones first identified before ART initiation, although this dominance fluctuated and, in many PLHIV, declined after ART. Because pre-ART samples had limited cell numbers, profiling was done on unsorted PBMC rather than on sorted CD4+ and CD8+ T cells. Inferences about post-ART repertoire changes were limited because no data were available on ART adherence, viral resistance or therapy changes. Samples dated from the mid-2000s to the late 2010s, and the ART regimens used may be less effective than current ones.

The germline V gene encodes CDR1 MDHEN and CDR2 SYDVKM. The CDR3, cysteine through phenylalanine, is 19 amino acids long. Solely the CDR3 DNA is kept, with 57 bases framed from the first base. Germline trimming amounts to 4 bases on V and 0 bases on J, with 13 as the count of junction bases outside the gene matches. For this clone: Its antigen target is currently unknown. No quality values exist for individual bases; no much larger clone is one base distant.

The immunoSEQ hsTCRB v3.0 assay was used at survey level resolution for TRB variable region sequencing. TRB sequencing targeted a depth of about 35,000-50,000 T-cell genomes per sample. Pooled TRB libraries were sequenced on an Illumina MiSeq with a v3 150-cycle kit. Per the original workflow: Repertoire analysis was run in R within a reproducible Nextflow workflow that covered QC, data transformation and analysis. LymphoSeq2, an R package for AIRR-Seq data exploration, was used to implement custom analyses. A handful of samples that produced fewer than 5000 total TRB sequences were removed, so 150 to 200 HIV repertoires were analyzed. Of the 188 retained HIV repertoires, over 55 were collected before and more than 120 after ART initiation. Repertoires were downsampled to 5000 TRB nucleotide sequences, with summary statistics averaged over 100 downsampling iterations. The analysis kept only TRB sequences whose CDR3 regions were at least seven amino acids long. Diversity was assessed using a clonality score derived from Shannon entropy and using the Gini coefficient. Repertoire networks linked the top 5000 CDR3 amino acid sequences whenever two sequences differed by an edit distance of one. For TRB CDR3 amino acid sequences, GLIPH2 was used to predict antigen specificity groups and MHC restriction. Known CMV, EBV, HIV or tissue antigen associations were flagged by matching CDR3 amino acid sequences against VDJdb and McPAS-TCR. Pre-ART, post-ART and control groups were compared with Wilcoxon signed-rank tests and Holm-Bonferroni correction. TCRdb holds this immuneACCESS table with in-frame rearrangements only. Some clones are missing; in checked studies, unresolved V genes explain under half, and the rest has no known cause. The V and J calls and clone size were taken over from that table, and D and trimming were inferred from the DNA. The table for this sample lists about 24,000 clones; roughly 80% of them were counted only once. The ten biggest clones cover approximately 5.1% of the sample.

Participants were included only if at least one PBMC sample before ART initiation and at least two post-ART samples were available. Treatment was received in the United States of America by all participants with HIV. Before DNA extraction, cryopreserved samples of about 1-10 million PBMC were thawed and washed. At the time of the earliest PBMC sample, participants with HIV were aged between about 20 and 60 years. Per participant, PBMC samples came from 1-4 timepoints prior to ART initiation and 2-8 timepoints following ART initiation, for a median of 7 samples. Serial HIV viral load, CD4+ T-cell count, ART history and demographic data were obtained for every participant. A Qiagen kit on a QIAcube was used to extract genomic DNA from unsorted PBMC, with samples processed in batches of 12.

This sequence uses TRBV28 and TRBJ1-4; 8 bases in between match TRBD1. Material: unsorted PBMCs, obtained 0.7 years before starting antiretroviral therapy. The TCR originated in a man aged 25 to 40 with HIV. The DNA reads as follows: TGTGCCAGCAGTTCGTGGACAGGGCGAAATACTGCAACTAATGAAAAACTGTTTTTT. The resulting protein is CASSSWTGRNTATNEKLFF.